This TCR beta chain derives from a study of beta chain features in type 1 diabetes. Across the whole study: Researchers looked at about 110 million sorted cells across all samples.

Overall study results and limits: A moderate, significant TCRB CDR3 shortening appeared in type 1 diabetes across four CD4+ subsets.

On this clone: Its antigen is unidentified.

V was pared by 0 bases and J by 7 bases, with 15 bases between. Germline loops: CDR1 SGHVS, CDR2 FQNEAQ. This CDR3 region has 15 residues. Of the isolated RNA, all was reverse transcribed, and so the sequenced material was expressed TCRB transcripts. The repertoire was sequenced with immunoSEQ multiplex PCR; TCRdb's copy has only in-frame clones and lacks some. The sample lists under 400,000 clones; about 14% were seen once. Purity exceeded 95% in all sorted populations. Material: central memory CD4+ T cells from blood. The chain links TRBV7-8 to TRBJ1-2; D might be TRBD1 (6 bases). This sequence was found in a man aged 30-40 years in good health. The CDR3 sequence is CASSLASTGLSGYTF. Here the CDR3 DNA reads TGTGCCAGCAGCTTAGCGTCCACAGGGTTGAGTGGCTACACCTTC.